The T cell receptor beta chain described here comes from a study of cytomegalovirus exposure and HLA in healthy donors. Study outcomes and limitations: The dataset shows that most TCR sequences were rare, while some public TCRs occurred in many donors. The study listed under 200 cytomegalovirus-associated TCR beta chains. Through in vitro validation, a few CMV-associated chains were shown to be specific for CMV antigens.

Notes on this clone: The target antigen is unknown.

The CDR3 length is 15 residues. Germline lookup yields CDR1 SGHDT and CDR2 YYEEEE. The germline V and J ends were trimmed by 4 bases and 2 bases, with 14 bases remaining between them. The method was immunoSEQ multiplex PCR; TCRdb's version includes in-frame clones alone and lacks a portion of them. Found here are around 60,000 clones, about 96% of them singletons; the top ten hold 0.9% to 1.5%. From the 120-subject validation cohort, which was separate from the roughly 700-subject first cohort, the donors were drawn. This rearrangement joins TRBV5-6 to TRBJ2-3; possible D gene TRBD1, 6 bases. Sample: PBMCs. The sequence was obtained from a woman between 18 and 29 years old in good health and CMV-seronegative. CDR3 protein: CASSPKDRPTDTQYF. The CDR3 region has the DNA TGTGCCAGCAGCCCCAAGGACAGACCCACAGATACGCAGTATTTT.